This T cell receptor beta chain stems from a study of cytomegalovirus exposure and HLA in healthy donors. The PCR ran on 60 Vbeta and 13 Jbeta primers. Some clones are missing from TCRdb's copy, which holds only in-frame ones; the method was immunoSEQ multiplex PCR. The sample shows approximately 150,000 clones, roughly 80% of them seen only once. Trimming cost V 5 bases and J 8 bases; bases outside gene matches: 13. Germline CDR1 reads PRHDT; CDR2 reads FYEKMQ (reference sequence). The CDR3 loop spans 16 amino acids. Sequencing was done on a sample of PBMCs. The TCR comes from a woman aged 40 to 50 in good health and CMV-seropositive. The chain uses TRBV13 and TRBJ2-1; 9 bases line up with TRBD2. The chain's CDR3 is CASSAGGVAGEDEQFF. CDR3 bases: TGTGCCAGCAGCGCCGGGGGGGTAGCGGGAGAGGATGAGCAGTTCTTC. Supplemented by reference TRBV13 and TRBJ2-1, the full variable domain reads AAGVIQSPRHLIKEKRETATLKCYPIPRHDTVYWYQQGPGQDPQFLISFYEKMQSDKGSIPDRFSAQQFSDYHSELNMSSLELGDSALYFCASSAGGVAGEDEQFFGPGTRLTVL.